This T cell receptor beta chain was obtained from a study of blood T cell repertoires in COVID-19 (dated by TCRdb to 2020 to 2021). Concerning the study at large: Collaborator samples came from the United States, Italy and Spain and covered acute and convalescent phases of COVID-19. Subjects who had been exposed to COVID-19, were actively infected with it, or had recovered from it provided the deeply sampled blood TCRbeta repertoires that made up the dataset. The sample metadata nearly always contained a de-identified subject ID, COVID-19 status, age in years and sex. The prospective study material was composed of cDNA or gDNA derived from T cells, B-cell-depleted T cells, or PBMCs. The repertoires were released in a freely available public database meant as a resource for research on the immune response to SARS-CoV-2. Where available, HLA class I and class II types were obtained from metadata supplied by the sample provider rather than from assay-based typing. The samples were drawn from two sources: the first 160 participants of the ongoing ImmuneRACE study, and some 1,300 subjects contributed by 6 global collaborators.

The collaborating institutions used their own protocols to collect whole blood in K2EDTA tubes. For TCRbeta analysis, collaborators shipped samples as frozen whole blood, isolated PBMCs, or DNA extracted from either of those sample types. Concerning this clone: The antigen it recognizes is unknown. Per-base qualities were not stored, and no clone one base away is much larger.

The junction shows trimming of 3 bases on V and 5 bases on J, plus 13 bases between the germline ends. From its cysteine to its phenylalanine, the CDR3 spans 14 amino acids. The only DNA kept is the CDR3, 42 bases in frame from the first base. From the germline V gene, CDR1 is KGHSH and CDR2 is LQKENI. The study at large found these results: The quantity of clinical and demographic metadata differed by source and by participant and was supplied without curation.

TCRbeta CDR3 regions were amplified from genomic DNA by means of the immunoSEQ Assay, a bias-controlled multiplex PCR. Per the original workflow: The number of nucleated cells in each sample was estimated by amplification of reference gene primers within the assay. To quantify the absolute abundance of each unique TCRbeta CDR3 rearrangement, sequence reads were collapsed and filtered. For each sample, productive Simpson clonality was calculated as the square root of Simpson's diversity index over productive rearrangements. In its TCRdb copy, this immuneACCESS table keeps in-frame sequences only and misses some clones. Where compared with another copy, unresolved V genes explain less than half of these, and the others have no known cause. Clone size and the V and J calls come from that table; the DNA yielded D and trimming. The sample table lists approximately 220,000 clones, more than 85% of them with a count of one. More than 2.5% of the sample belongs to the ten largest clones.

Material for sequencing was peripheral blood. This TCR derives from a man between 60 and 75 years old with acute or convalescent COVID-19. In this chain, TRBV18 is recombined with TRBJ1-1; a tentative D call is TRBD1 (6 bases match). The DNA reads TGTGCCAGCTCACCCAATCAGGGGTGGACTGAAGCTTTCTTT. This encodes CASSPNQGWTEAFF. With the portions outside the CDR3 filled from the reference TRBV18 and TRBJ1-1 genes, the complete variable region becomes NAGVMQNPRHLVRRRGQEARLRCSPMKGHSHVYWYRQLPEEGLKFMVYLQKENIIDESGMPKERFSAEFPKEGPSILRIQQVVRGDSAAYFCASSPNQGWTEAFFGQGTRLTVV.